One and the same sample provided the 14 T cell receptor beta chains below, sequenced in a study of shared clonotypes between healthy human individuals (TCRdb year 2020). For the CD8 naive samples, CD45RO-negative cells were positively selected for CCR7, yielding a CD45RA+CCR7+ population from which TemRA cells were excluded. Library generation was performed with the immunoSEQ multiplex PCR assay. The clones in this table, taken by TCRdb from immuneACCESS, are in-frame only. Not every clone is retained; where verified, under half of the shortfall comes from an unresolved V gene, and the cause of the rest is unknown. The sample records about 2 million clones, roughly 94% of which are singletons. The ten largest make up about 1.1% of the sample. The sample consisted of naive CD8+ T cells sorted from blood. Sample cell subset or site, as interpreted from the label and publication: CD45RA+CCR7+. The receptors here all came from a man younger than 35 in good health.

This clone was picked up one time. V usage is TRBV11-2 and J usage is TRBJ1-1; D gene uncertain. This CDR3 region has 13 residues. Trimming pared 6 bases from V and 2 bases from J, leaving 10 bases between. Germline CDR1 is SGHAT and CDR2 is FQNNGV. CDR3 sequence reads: CASRLGSNTEAFF. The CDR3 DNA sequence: TGTGCCAGCAGACTGGGTAGTAACACTGAAGCTTTCTTT.

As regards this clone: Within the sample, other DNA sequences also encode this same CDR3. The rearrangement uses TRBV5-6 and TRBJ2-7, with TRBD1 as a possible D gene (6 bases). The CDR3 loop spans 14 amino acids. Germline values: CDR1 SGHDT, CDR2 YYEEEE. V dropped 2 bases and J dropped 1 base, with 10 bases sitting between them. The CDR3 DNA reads TGTGCCAGCAGCTTAGGGGGAACTTCCTACGAGCAGTACTTC. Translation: CASSLGGTSYEQYF.

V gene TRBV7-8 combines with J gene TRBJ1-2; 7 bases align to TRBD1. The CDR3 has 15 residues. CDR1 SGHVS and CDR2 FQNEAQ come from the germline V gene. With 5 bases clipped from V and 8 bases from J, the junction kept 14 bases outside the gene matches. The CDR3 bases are TGTGCCAGCAGCCCACAGGGGCTCCAGGGGAGAGGCTACACCTTC. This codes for CASSPQGLQGRGYTF. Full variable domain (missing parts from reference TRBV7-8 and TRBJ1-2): GAGVSQSPRYKVAKRGQDVALRCDPISGHVSLFWYQQALGQGPEFLTYFQNEAQLDKSGLPSDRFFAERPEGSVSTLKIQRTQQEDSAVYLCASSPQGLQGRGYTFGSGTRLTVV.

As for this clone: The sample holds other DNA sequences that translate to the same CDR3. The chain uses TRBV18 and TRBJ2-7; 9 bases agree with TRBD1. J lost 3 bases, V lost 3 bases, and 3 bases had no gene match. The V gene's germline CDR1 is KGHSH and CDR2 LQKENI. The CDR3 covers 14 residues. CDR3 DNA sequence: TGTGCCAGCTCACCGGGACAGGGCAGCTACGAGCAGTACTTC. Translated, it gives CASSPGQGSYEQYF.

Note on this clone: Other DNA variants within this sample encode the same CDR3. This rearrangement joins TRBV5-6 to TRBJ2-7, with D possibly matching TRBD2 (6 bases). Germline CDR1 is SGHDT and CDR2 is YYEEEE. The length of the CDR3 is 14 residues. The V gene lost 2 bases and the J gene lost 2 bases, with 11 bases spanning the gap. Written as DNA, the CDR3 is TGTGCCAGCAGCTTAGCGGGCGGGACCTACGAGCAGTACTTC. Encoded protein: CASSLAGGTYEQYF.

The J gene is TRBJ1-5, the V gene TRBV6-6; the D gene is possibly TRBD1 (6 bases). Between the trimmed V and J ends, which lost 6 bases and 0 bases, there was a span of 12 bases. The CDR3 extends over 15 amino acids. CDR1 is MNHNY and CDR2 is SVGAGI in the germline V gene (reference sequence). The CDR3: CASRDDRNSNQPQHF. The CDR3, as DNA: TGTGCCAGCAGAGACGACAGGAATAGCAATCAGCCCCAGCATTTT.

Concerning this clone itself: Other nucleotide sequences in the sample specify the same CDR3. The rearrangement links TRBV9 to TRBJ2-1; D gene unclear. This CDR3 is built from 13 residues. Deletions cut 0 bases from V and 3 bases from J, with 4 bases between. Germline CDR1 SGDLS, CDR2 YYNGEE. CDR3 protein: CASSVDSYNEQFF. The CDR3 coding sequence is TGTGCCAGCAGCGTAGACAGCTACAATGAGCAGTTCTTC.

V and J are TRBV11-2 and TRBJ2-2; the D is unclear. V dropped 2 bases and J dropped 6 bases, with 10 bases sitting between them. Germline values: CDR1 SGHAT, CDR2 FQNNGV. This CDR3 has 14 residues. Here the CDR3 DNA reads TGTGCCAGCAGCTTATTGGCGGAAGCCGGGGAGCTGTTTTTT. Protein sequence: CASSLLAEAGELFF.

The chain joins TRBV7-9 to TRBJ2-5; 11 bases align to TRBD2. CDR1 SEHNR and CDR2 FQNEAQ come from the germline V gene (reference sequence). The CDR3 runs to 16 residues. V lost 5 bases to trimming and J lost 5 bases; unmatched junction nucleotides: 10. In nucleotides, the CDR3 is TGTGCCAGCAGCCCGGGGACTAGCGGAGGTCGGGAGACCCAGTACTTC. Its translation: CASSPGTSGGRETQYF.

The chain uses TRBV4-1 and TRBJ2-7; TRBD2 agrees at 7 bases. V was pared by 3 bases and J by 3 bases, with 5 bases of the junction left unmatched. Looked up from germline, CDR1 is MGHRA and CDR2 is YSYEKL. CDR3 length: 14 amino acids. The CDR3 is CASSQTSRSYEQYF. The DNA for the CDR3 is TGCGCCAGCAGCCAGACTAGCCGGAGCTACGAGCAGTACTTC.

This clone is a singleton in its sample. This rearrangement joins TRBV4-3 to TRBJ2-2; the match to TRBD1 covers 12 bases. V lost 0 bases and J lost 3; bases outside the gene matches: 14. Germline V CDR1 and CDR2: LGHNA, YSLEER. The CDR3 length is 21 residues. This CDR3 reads CASSQDRSGTGGAGYTGELFF. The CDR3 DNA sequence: TGCGCCAGCAGCCAAGATAGGTCCGGGACAGGGGGCGCGGGTTACACCGGGGAGCTGTTTTTT.

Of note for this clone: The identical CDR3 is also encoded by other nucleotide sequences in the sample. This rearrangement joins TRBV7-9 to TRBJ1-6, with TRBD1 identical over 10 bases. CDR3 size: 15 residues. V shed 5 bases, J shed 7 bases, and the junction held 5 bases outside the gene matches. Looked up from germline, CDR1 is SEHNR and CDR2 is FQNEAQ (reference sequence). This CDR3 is CASSPPGQGNSPLHF. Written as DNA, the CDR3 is TGTGCCAGCAGCCCCCCGGGACAGGGGAATTCACCCCTCCACTTT.

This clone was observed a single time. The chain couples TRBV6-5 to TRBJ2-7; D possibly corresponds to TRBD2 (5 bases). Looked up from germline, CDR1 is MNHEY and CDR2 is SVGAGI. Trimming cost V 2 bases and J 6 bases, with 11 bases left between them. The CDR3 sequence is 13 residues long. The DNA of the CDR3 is TGTGCCAGCAGTTACGAGGGTAATGGCGAGCAGTACTTC. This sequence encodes CASSYEGNGEQYF.

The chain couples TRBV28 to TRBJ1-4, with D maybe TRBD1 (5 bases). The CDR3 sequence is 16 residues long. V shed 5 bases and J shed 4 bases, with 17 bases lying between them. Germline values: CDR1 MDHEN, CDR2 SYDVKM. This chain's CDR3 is CASSDSVGQGNEKLFF. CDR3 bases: TGTGCCAGCAGTGACTCCGTGGGGCAGGGTAATGAAAAACTGTTTTTT.